Here is one TCR beta chain with its context. This clonotype was seen a few times. Its antigen is currently not known. No base quality information exists; no much larger clone differs at one position. Donors were around 37 systemically healthy Caucasian individuals from Russia aged roughly 6 to 95 years. Approximately 9.7 milliliters of peripheral blood were drawn from each donor into EDTA-treated Vacutainer tubes. Ficoll-Paque density-gradient centrifugation was used to isolate PBMCs, with at least 7 million per sample. Trizol reagent was used to extract total RNA from PBMCs, with at least 5 micrograms per sample. The percentages of naive CD45RAhigh/CD27high T cells were determined by flow cytometry on a PBMC aliquot from every donor. Via the germline V gene, CDR1 is SQVTM and CDR2 ANQGSEA. V loses 8 bases of germline sequence and J loses 4 bases, and the interval between the two ends is 11 bases. Inclusive of the bounding cysteine and phenylalanine, the CDR3 is 11 residues long. Solely the CDR3 DNA is kept, with 33 bases framed from the first base.

Receptor amplification or capture employed 5' RACE. Sequencing used an Illumina HiSeq 2500. A second about 6 to 11 cycle PCR used a sample-barcoded 5' primer and a J-beta primer mix. Each TCR beta cDNA molecule received a unique molecular identifier from a template-switch 5' adaptor carrying 12 random nucleotides. Each sample yielded at least 2.5 million CDR3-containing paired-end reads. First-strand cDNA was synthesized from all RNA with the Mint cDNA synthesis kit, primed by a TRBC-specific oligonucleotide. Following uracil-DNA glycosylase treatment, a first 18-cycle PCR with universal primers M1SS and BC2_uni_R was performed on all cDNA. Regarding the original processing steps: Normalization of each sample was performed by random selection of 1 million high-quality reads, each carrying a distinct molecular identifier. Reads sharing molecular identifiers were discarded rather than binned into consensus sequences. MiTCR, set to a Q25 quality threshold and the strictest error-elimination algorithm, was used for CDR3 identification, clonotype clustering and error correction. A nonparametric unseen species model with Euler transformation was used to estimate lower-bound total TCR beta diversity. TCRdb cleaned the public reads at Q25 with fastp, built clones with MiXCR and kept in-frame beta chains. Each entry is one CDR3 protein sequence, shown with its most common DNA and genes. These V and J calls are TCRdb output, not the study's own analysis. Here the sample has 1.5 million to 2 million distinct CDR3 sequences; 30% to 40% occur a single time. 11% of the sample goes to the ten largest clones.

This record belongs to a study of blood T cells in healthy people across ages (dated by TCRdb to the mid-2010s). General notes on the study: In model experiments, template switching captured roughly one uniquely barcoded TCR beta cDNA molecule for every two T cells. The study analyzed two additional independent replicas of 1 million unique cDNA reads from the same blood draw for two donors, one aged 18 to 30 and one aged 80 or older. To track age-related changes in TCR beta repertoire diversity, the study relied on deep sequencing normalized with unique cDNA molecular identifiers. Donors were grouped into four age groups: young (average approximately 16 years), middle-aged (around 39), aged (around 56) and long-lived (just over 80). To avoid experimental bias, donors of different ages were spread randomly across the sequencing lanes. Overall study results and their limits: Bulk unsorted PBMC profiling prevented conclusive comparison of naive and antigen-experienced compartments. As age increased, observed TCR beta diversity per million T cells dropped in a roughly linear way, and a significant reduction was already evident by age about 40. The percentage of naive T cells measured by flow cytometry correlated strongly with observed TCR beta diversity. The CMV infection status of donors was not known, potentially confounding age-related changes in expanded clonotypes. The long-lived group showed more naive CD4+ T cells, fewer expanded clones and increased TCR diversity than the aged group, suggesting age selection. Total diversity estimates from one million sequenced T cells were considered lower bounds and underestimates.

The receptor was isolated from a woman aged 30 to 39 in good health. Recombination linked TRBV29-1 to TRBJ1-2; the D gene cannot be resolved reliably. What was sequenced was blood. At the DNA level, the sequence is TGCAGCTTCCAGGTTGCCTATGGCTACACCTTC. It codes for CSFQVAYGYTF.